This T cell receptor beta chain comes out of a study of Graves' ophthalmopathy and Graves' hyperthyroidism. Overall study results and limits: Forecasting of ophthalmopathy progression by the model achieved 60% to 71% sensitivity and 72% to 85% specificity.

Trimming took off 5 bases at V and 5 bases at J, with 15 bases between the two ends. The CDR3 consists of 14 residues. Germline loops: CDR1 SGHAT, CDR2 FQNNGV. Patients were diagnosed from clinical symptoms, serum thyroxine, TRAb, thyroid ultrasound and orbital computed tomography. PBMCs originated in approximately 9.2 ml of fresh peripheral blood. This clonotype showed up many times. The antigen is unknown. Amplification from RNA transcripts yielded the TCR beta CDR3 regions. RT-PCR was first run with HTBI primers, then multiplex PCR in a second round. TCRdb re-called the multiplex PCR reads with MiXCR, one entry per CDR3 protein. The table records fewer than 250,000 distinct CDR3 sequences, approximately 28% of them present only once.

The sequenced sample consisted of peripheral blood. This receptor was identified in a man in his fifties with Graves' ophthalmopathy. The rearrangement uses TRBV11-2 and TRBJ2-5; possibly TRBD2 for D (5 bases). CDR3 DNA: TGTGCCAGCAGCCCGGGGTCCCAGCGGGAGACCCAGTACTTC. It is translated as CASSPGSQRETQYF.